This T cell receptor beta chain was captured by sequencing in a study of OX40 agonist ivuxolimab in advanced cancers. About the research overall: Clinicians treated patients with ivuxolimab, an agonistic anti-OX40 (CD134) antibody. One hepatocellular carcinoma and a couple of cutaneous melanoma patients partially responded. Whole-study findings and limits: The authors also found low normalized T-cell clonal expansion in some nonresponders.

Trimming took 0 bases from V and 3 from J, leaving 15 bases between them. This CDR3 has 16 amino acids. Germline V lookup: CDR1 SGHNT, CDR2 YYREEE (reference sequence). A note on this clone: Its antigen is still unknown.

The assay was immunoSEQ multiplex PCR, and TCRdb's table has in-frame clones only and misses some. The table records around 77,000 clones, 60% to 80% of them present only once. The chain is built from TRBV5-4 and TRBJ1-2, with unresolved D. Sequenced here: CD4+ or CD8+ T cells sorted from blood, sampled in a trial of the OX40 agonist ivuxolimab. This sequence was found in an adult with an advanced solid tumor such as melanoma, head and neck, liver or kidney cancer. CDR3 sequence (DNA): TGTGCCAGCAGCTTGGGTACCCCCTGGTCGGACTATGGCTACACCTTC. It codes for CASSLGTPWSDYGYTF.